The 25 T cell receptor beta chains below come from one sample, sequenced in a study of OX40 agonist ivuxolimab in advanced cancers. The data were produced by immunoSEQ multiplex PCR, yet TCRdb's version contains in-frame clones alone and is incomplete. This sample has about 21,000 clones, with 80% to 90% found just once. Material: CD4+ or CD8+ T cells sorted from blood, obtained in a trial of the OX40 agonist ivuxolimab. The receptors here all came from an adult with an advanced solid tumor such as melanoma, head and neck, liver or kidney cancer.

The rearrangement joins TRBV4-2 to TRBJ1-4, with a tentative D call TRBD1 (6 bases). The CDR3 sequence is 17 residues long. The germline V gene has CDR1 LGHNA and CDR2 YNFKEQ. Deletions cut 2 bases from V and 0 bases from J, with 13 bases between. Here the CDR3 reads CASSQPREGATNEKLFF. Here the CDR3 DNA reads TGTGCCAGCAGCCAACCCCGGGAGGGGGCAACTAATGAAAAACTGTTTTTT.

V usage is TRBV11-2 and J usage is TRBJ2-1; 8 nucleotides line up with TRBD1. The CDR3 runs 16 residues. Trimming at V came to 4 bases and at J to 4 bases, leaving 9 bases not matched to a gene. Germline CDR1 and CDR2: SGHAT and FQNNGV. The CDR3 region is CASSSLRTGLYNEQFF. As DNA, the CDR3 is TGTGCCAGCAGCTCCTTAAGGACAGGGCTATACAATGAGCAGTTCTTC.

The rearrangement joins TRBV5-8 to TRBJ2-1; D uncertain. Germline V CDR1 and CDR2: SGHTS, YDEGEE. The CDR3 extends over 11 amino acids. Trimming shortened V by 1 base and J by 8 bases, and 4 bases separated the two germline ends. As DNA, the CDR3 is TGTGCCAGCAGCTTGTATTATGAGCAGTTCTTC. Translation gives CASSLYYEQFF.

V usage is TRBV27 and J usage is TRBJ2-6; D uncertain. Germline values: CDR1 MNHEY, CDR2 SMNVEV (reference sequence). The CDR3 consists of 14 residues. V lost 4 bases and J lost 0, with 4 bases in between. The CDR3 reads CASSSYSGANVLTF. The DNA of the CDR3 is TGTGCCAGCAGTTCGTACTCTGGGGCCAACGTCCTGACTTTC.

The chain joins TRBV5-1 to TRBJ1-2; D uncertain. CDR1 is SGHRS and CDR2 is YFSETQ in the germline V gene. Trimming shortened V by 5 bases and J by 5 bases, and 16 bases separated the two germline ends. The CDR3 covers 14 residues. CDR3 sequence: CASRTEGALYGYTF. The CDR3, as DNA: TGCGCCAGCAGAACGGAGGGAGCTTTATATGGCTACACCTTC.

The chain recombines TRBV7-9 with TRBJ2-2; D remains unclear. V lost 2 bases to trimming and J lost 5 bases, with 6 bases between them. CDR1 is SEHNR and CDR2 is FQNEAQ in the germline V gene (reference sequence). CDR3 length: 13 residues. This chain's CDR3 is CASSLTRTGELFF. CDR3 sequence (DNA): TGTGCCAGCAGCTTAACAAGAACCGGGGAGCTGTTTTTT.

V and J are TRBV10-3 and TRBJ1-2, with D unresolved. Germline CDR1 is ENHRY and CDR2 is SYGVKD. With 7 bases removed from V and 0 bases from J, the gap between germline ends came to 9 bases. The CDR3 is made up of 13 amino acids. The CDR3, as DNA: TGTGCCATCACGCCAGGTACTAACTATGGCTACACCTTC. It specifies CAITPGTNYGYTF.

This rearrangement joins TRBV4-1 to TRBJ1-1; D uncertain. There are 16 residues in the CDR3. Germline CDR1 reads MGHRA; CDR2 reads YSYEKL. V was pared by 1 base and J by 1 base, with 13 bases between. The CDR3 DNA is TGCGCCAGCAGCCAAGTATCGGGGAGGTGGAACACTGAAGCTTTCTTT. Residues: CASSQVSGRWNTEAFF.

About this clone: This sample also contains other DNA sequences that code for the same CDR3. The chain recombines TRBV7-9 with TRBJ1-2; no clear D gene. V shed 1 base and J shed 4 bases, with 10 bases lying between them. Germline CDR1 and CDR2: SEHNR and FQNEAQ (reference sequence). The CDR3 length is 14 residues. The CDR3 sequence is CASSLEGGGYGYTF. The CDR3, as DNA: TGTGCCAGCAGCTTAGAGGGTGGCGGCTATGGCTACACCTTC.

CDR3 sequence (DNA): TGTGCCAGCAGTGACGGGGGGGCAGATACGCAGTATTTT. Protein: CASSDGGADTQYF. The chain combines TRBV6-4 with TRBJ2-3; TRBD2 agrees at 7 bases. Germline V gives CDR1 MRHNA, CDR2 SNTAGT. J lost 4 bases, V lost 2 bases, and 0 bases had no gene match. The length of the CDR3 is 13 residues.

The V and J genes are TRBV30 and TRBJ1-5; D gene uncertain. The V and J ends lost 6 bases and 0 bases respectively, with 12 bases between them. The germline gives CDR1 GTSNPN, CDR2 SVGIG (reference sequence). The CDR3 has 14 residues. Here the CDR3 reads CACSDSPSNQPQHF. CDR3 DNA sequence: TGTGCCTGCTCGGACTCACCTAGCAATCAGCCCCAGCATTTT.

V gene TRBV6-4 combines with J gene TRBJ1-1; D is uncertain. V lost 0 bases and J 2 bases, leaving 7 bases between the germline ends. This CDR3 has 14 residues. Germline V gene data show CDR1 as MRHNA and CDR2 as SNTAGT. CDR3: CASSDSWGNTEAFF. The CDR3 DNA reads TGTGCCAGCAGTGACTCATGGGGAAACACTGAAGCTTTCTTT.

In this sample, this clone turned up once. The chain joins TRBV5-1 to TRBJ1-4, with 8 bases that match TRBD1. Germline CDR1 reads SGHRS; CDR2 reads YFSETQ. J gave up 12 bases and V 0 bases, and 10 bases lay outside the gene matches. The CDR3 has 15 residues. The CDR3 DNA follows: TGCGCCAGCAGCTTGGCGGCAGGGGGCACCTTCGAACTGTTTTTT. Amino acid sequence: CASSLAAGGTFELFF.

V is TRBV7-9 and J is TRBJ1-2; 8 bases map to TRBD1. The CDR3 totals 18 residues. Looked up from germline, CDR1 is SEHNR and CDR2 is FQNEAQ (reference sequence). The ends lost 4 bases at V and 2 bases at J; junction bases unmatched: 15. CDR3 in DNA: TGTGCCAGCAGCTCCATACTTTTCGGGGCAGGGGGCAACTATGGCTACACCTTC. Its protein product is CASSSILFGAGGNYGYTF.

J is TRBJ1-5 and V is TRBV7-9; D unresolved. CDR1 is SEHNR and CDR2 is FQNEAQ in the germline V gene (reference sequence). The V gene lost 2 bases and the J gene lost 5 bases, with 7 bases spanning the gap. This CDR3 is built from 13 residues. This CDR3 reads CASSLREDQPQHF. DNA of the CDR3: TGTGCCAGCAGCTTACGAGAAGATCAGCCCCAGCATTTT. Complete variable domain (other parts from reference TRBV7-9 and TRBJ1-5): DTGVSQNPRHKITKRGQNVTFRCDPISEHNRLYWYRQTLGQGPEFLTYFQNEAQLEKSRLLSDRFSAERPKGSFSTLEIQRTEQGDSAMYLCASSLREDQPQHFGDGTRLSIL.

This clone came up once. V and J are TRBV9 and TRBJ1-2; weak D call: TRBD1 (6 bases). Germline V gives CDR1 SGDLS, CDR2 YYNGEE. The CDR3 is 14 residues long. Trimming took 0 bases from V and 4 from J, leaving 10 bases between them. The CDR3 sequence: CASSVGGTLYGYTF. The CDR3 DNA is TGTGCCAGCAGCGTAGGAGGGACACTCTATGGCTACACCTTC.

This clone was detected only once. The chain couples TRBV5-1 to TRBJ2-7, with 11 bases lining up with TRBD2. The V gene's germline CDR1 is SGHRS and CDR2 YFSETQ. The ends lost 4 bases at V and 1 base at J; junction bases unmatched: 4. The CDR3 consists of 15 residues. This CDR3 is CASSAWTSGSYEQYF. CDR3 DNA: TGCGCCAGCAGCGCCTGGACTAGCGGGTCCTACGAGCAGTACTTC.

The chain joins TRBV7-3 to TRBJ2-7, with TRBD1 matching 9 bases. Germline loops: CDR1 SGHTA, CDR2 FQGTGA. Trimming took 2 bases from V and 3 from J; bases not matched to a gene: 2. CDR3 length: 14 residues. The chain's CDR3 is CASSLWGQGYEQYF. Here the CDR3 DNA reads TGTGCCAGCAGCTTATGGGGACAGGGCTACGAGCAGTACTTC.

The V call is TRBV5-6, the J call TRBJ1-4, with 11 positions matching TRBD1. V shed 4 bases and J 7 bases; nucleotides not matched to a gene: 9. The CDR3 runs to 16 residues. Germline V gene sequence: CDR1 SGHDT, CDR2 YYEEEE. The CDR3 is CASSRRTGGWSEKLFF. CDR3 DNA sequence: TGTGCCAGCAGCCGGAGGACAGGGGGCTGGAGTGAAAAACTGTTTTTT.

The chain links TRBV7-2 to TRBJ1-3, with D uncertain. The V gene's germline CDR1 is SGHTA and CDR2 FQGNSA. Trimming removed 5 bases at V and 0 bases at J, with 11 bases between. The CDR3 contains 15 residues. The CDR3 DNA is TGTGCCAGCAGCGCCGGTCCCTACTCTGGAAACACCATATATTTT. This gives the protein CASSAGPYSGNTIYF.

The rearrangement links TRBV13 to TRBJ1-1; D might be TRBD1 (6 bases). The CDR3 is 13 amino acids. CDR1 PRHDT and CDR2 FYEKMQ come from the germline V gene (reference sequence). The V end lost 5 bases, the J end lost 9 bases, and 16 bases lay between the germline ends. Here the CDR3 DNA reads TGTGCCAGCAGCGAATACAGGGTTCTACAAGCTTTCTTT. It codes for CASSEYRVLQAFF.

The chain employs TRBV19 and TRBJ1-2; 10 bases match TRBD1. V lost 8 bases and J lost 6; bases outside the gene matches: 6. Germline CDR1 and CDR2: LNHDA and SQIVND (reference sequence). The length of the CDR3 is 13 residues. The CDR3 sequence is CASRPGQGNGYTF. Written as DNA, the CDR3 is TGTGCCAGTCGACCGGGACAGGGGAATGGCTACACCTTC.

The V call is TRBV9, the J call TRBJ2-7; no definite D call. Germline loops: CDR1 SGDLS, CDR2 YYNGEE. V lost 4 bases and J 4 bases, leaving 6 bases between the germline ends. This CDR3 region has 11 residues. CDR3 residues: CASSPGYEQYF. The CDR3 nucleotides are TGTGCCAGCAGCCCCGGTTACGAGCAGTACTTC.

V gene TRBV10-1 combines with J gene TRBJ1-2; D is possibly TRBD1 (6 bases). V shed 10 bases and J shed 3 bases, with 9 bases lying between them. The length of the CDR3 is 11 residues. Germline V gives CDR1 WNHNN, CDR2 SYGVQD (reference sequence). The CDR3 DNA is TGCGCCAACGGACAGTACTATGGCTACACCTTC. Its protein is CANGQYYGYTF.

This sequence joins TRBV14 and TRBJ2-7; 9 positions match TRBD1. Germline-derived CDR1 and CDR2 are SGHDN and FVKESK. J gave up 3 bases and V 3 bases, and 9 bases lay outside the gene matches. This CDR3 has 16 residues. The CDR3 nucleotides are TGTGCCAGCAGCCAGACCCTGACAGGGGGAGGCTACGAGCAGTACTTC. Residues: CASSQTLTGGGYEQYF.